One and the same sample provided the 30 T cell receptor beta chains below, sequenced in a study of T-cell reconstitution after alpha-beta-depleted transplantation in children. Library preparation (for TCRbeta) was performed with unique molecular identifiers. Via MiXCR, TCRdb re-called the PCR reads, giving one row per CDR3 protein. The sample lists some 76,000 distinct CDR3 sequences, under 13% seen once, with around 14% in the top ten. The specimen was PBMCs, collected before TCRalphabeta/CD19-depleted stem cell transplant. These receptors were collected from a boy aged 5-17 years with acute myeloid leukemia, due to receive a stem cell transplant.

This clonotype was detected many times. V gene TRBV7-8 combines with J gene TRBJ2-1; perhaps TRBD2 as D (5 bases). The CDR3 has 15 residues. V lost 3 bases and J lost 0, with 9 bases in between. Germline loops: CDR1 SGHVS, CDR2 FQNEAQ. CDR3 in amino acids: CASSFLGSSYNEQFF. DNA for the CDR3: TGTGCCAGCAGCTTTTTGGGGAGCTCCTACAATGAGCAGTTCTTC. The full variable domain, with the rest looked up from reference TRBV7-8 and TRBJ2-1, is GAGVSQSPRYKVAKRGQDVALRCDPISGHVSLFWYQQALGQGPEFLTYFQNEAQLDKSGLPSDRFFAERPEGSVSTLKIQRTQQEDSAVYLCASSFLGSSYNEQFFGPGTRLTVL.

In its sample, this clonotype was seen many times. V is TRBV9 and J is TRBJ2-1, with D tentatively TRBD2 (5 bases). The CDR3 runs to 16 residues. Trimming stripped 0 bases from V and 4 bases from J, with 14 bases between. Germline CDR1 SGDLS, CDR2 YYNGEE. The CDR3 is CASSVAQAGAYNEQFF. In nucleotides, the CDR3 is TGTGCCAGCAGCGTAGCCCAGGCGGGCGCGTACAATGAGCAGTTCTTC.

The CDR3, as DNA: TGCAGTGCTAGAAACCCTCCCGGTGGGCTAGCGGGGGGGGGGTTAGAGACCCAGTACTTC. This translates into CSARNPPGGLAGGGLETQYF. The genes are TRBV20-1 and TRBJ2-5; TRBD2 aligns across 12 bases. V dropped 2 bases and J dropped 4; count of bases not matched to a gene: 20. Germline lookup yields CDR1 DFQATT and CDR2 SNEGSKA (reference sequence). The CDR3 is made up of 20 amino acids.

This clonotype was observed a handful of times. This chain connects TRBV4-1 to TRBJ1-5, with TRBD1 identical over 8 bases. The CDR3 covers 16 residues. V lost 0 bases to trimming and J lost 6 bases; unmatched junction nucleotides: 7. CDR1 MGHRA and CDR2 YSYEKL come from the germline V gene. The CDR3 is CASSQERQGMGQPQHF. CDR3 bases: TGCGCCAGCAGCCAAGAAAGACAGGGGATGGGTCAGCCCCAGCATTTT.

This clonotype was seen repeatedly, ten times or more. The chain recombines TRBV5-1 with TRBJ2-7; D might be TRBD1 (6 bases). The CDR3 is 13 residues long. CDR1 and CDR2 from the germline V gene are SGHRS and YFSETQ. The V gene lost 4 bases and the J gene lost 2 bases, with 10 bases spanning the gap. The DNA of the CDR3 is TGCGCCAGCAGCCCCGGGACAACCTACGAGCAGTACTTC. Amino acid sequence: CASSPGTTYEQYF.

The chain uses TRBV11-2 and TRBJ2-7; possible D gene TRBD1, 7 bases. Germline-derived CDR1 and CDR2 are SGHAT and FQNNGV. The CDR3 is 14 residues long. Trimming took off 4 bases at V and 7 bases at J, with 17 bases between the two ends. The CDR3 coding sequence is TGTGCCAGCAGCTCCCAGGGGGGTGGTCGGGAGCAGTACTTC. Amino acid sequence: CASSSQGGGREQYF.

The rearrangement uses TRBV7-3 and TRBJ2-7; D not resolved. CDR1 and CDR2 from the germline V gene are SGHTA and FQGTGA. The V and J ends lost 0 bases and 3 bases respectively, with 6 bases between them. The CDR3 is 13 residues long. The CDR3 nucleotides are TGTGCCAGCAGCTTAACTTGGAACTACGAGCAGTACTTC. It yields the protein CASSLTWNYEQYF.

This clonotype was observed many times. The V call is TRBV12-3 or TRBV12-4, the J call TRBJ2-5; D might be TRBD1 or TRBD2, each matching 6 bases. Trimming pared 6 bases from V and 3 bases from J, leaving 17 bases between. The CDR3 contains 15 residues. The CDR3: CASRPEGRGEETQYF. CDR3 nucleotides: TGTGCCAGCAGACCGGAGGGCAGGGGCGAAGAGACCCAGTACTTC.

This clonotype was observed at least ten times. The rearrangement uses TRBV20-1 and TRBJ1-5; D is ambiguous. The V gene lost 2 bases and the J gene lost 1 base, with 15 bases spanning the gap. The CDR3 totals 16 residues. CDR1 and CDR2 (germline): DFQATT, SNEGSKA (reference sequence). DNA of the CDR3: TGCAGTGCTAGAATGGGAGGTTTTCAAAGCAATCAGCCCCAGCATTTT. This codes for CSARMGGFQSNQPQHF.

This clonotype has more than one count but fewer than ten. CDR3 protein: CASSYGRVWGVEQYF. The CDR3 coding sequence is TGTGCCAGCAGTTACGGGAGGGTATGGGGAGTCGAGCAGTACTTC. The J gene is TRBJ2-7, the V gene TRBV6-2 or TRBV6-3; TRBD2 agrees at 7 bases. Germline assignment: CDR1 MNHEY and CDR2 SVGEGT. After removal of 2 bases from V and 6 bases from J, the junction contained 10 bases not matched to a gene. This CDR3 is 15 amino acids long.

This clonotype came up many times. The chain carries TRBV12-3 or TRBV12-4 and TRBJ2-2; D may match TRBD1 or TRBD2 (5 bases each). This CDR3 is built from 15 residues. Between the trimmed V and J ends, which lost 6 bases and 5 bases, there was a span of 16 bases. The CDR3 nucleotides read TGTGCCAGCAGCCGGGACGGGAAAGGTACCGGGGAGCTGTTTTTT. It yields the protein CASSRDGKGTGELFF.

This clonotype was seen a few times. The chain's CDR3 is CASSPPRPLNTEAFF. CDR3 sequence (DNA): TGTGCCAGCAGCCCACCTAGACCACTGAACACTGAAGCTTTCTTT. The rearrangement joins TRBV7-9 to TRBJ1-1, with no clear D. The V end was cut by 5 bases, the J end by 0 bases, with 13 bases between. This CDR3 spans 15 amino acids. Germline V gene sequence: CDR1 SEHNR, CDR2 FQNEAQ (reference sequence).

At least ten counts were recorded for this clonotype. V usage is TRBV20-1 and J usage is TRBJ1-6, with TRBD1 as a possible D gene (6 bases). V was trimmed by 0 bases and J by 3 bases, leaving 18 bases between them. Germline-derived CDR1 and CDR2 are DFQATT and SNEGSKA (reference sequence). This CDR3 spans 18 amino acids. CDR3 region: CSARDQLRGGLYNSPLHF. The CDR3 bases are TGCAGTGCTAGAGATCAATTGAGGGGGGGGCTCTATAATTCACCCCTCCACTTT.

This clonotype came up many times. This chain links TRBV12-3 or TRBV12-4 with TRBJ2-7, with D unresolved. The CDR3 length is 13 residues. V lost 5 bases, J lost 2 bases, and 10 bases lay in between. CDR3 DNA sequence: TGTGCCAGCAGTCGCGCCAATCCCTACGAGCAGTACTTC. It translates to CASSRANPYEQYF.

This clonotype occurred many times. This chain joins TRBV29-1 and TRBJ1-1, with a tentative D call TRBD1 (6 bases). Germline assignment: CDR1 SQVTM and CDR2 ANQGSEA. The CDR3 has 14 amino acids. V gave up 4 bases and J gave up 0 bases, with 12 bases separating them. The DNA for the CDR3 is TGCAGCGTTGCTGTGGACAGCATGAACACTGAAGCTTTCTTT. Protein product: CSVAVDSMNTEAFF.

The chain carries TRBV27 and TRBJ1-4, with D maybe TRBD1 (5 bases). The germline V and J ends were trimmed by 5 bases and 4 bases, with 14 bases remaining between them. The CDR3 sequence is 15 residues long. Germline lookup yields CDR1 MNHEY and CDR2 SMNVEV (reference sequence). CDR3 residues: CASSPGTVFNEKLFF. The CDR3 nucleotides are TGTGCCAGCAGTCCCGGGACGGTCTTTAATGAAAAACTGTTTTTT.

This clonotype appeared many times. The CDR3 region is CASGRVTGEVNTEAFF. CDR3 nucleotides: TGCGCCAGCGGCCGGGTGACAGGTGAGGTGAACACTGAAGCTTTCTTT. J is TRBJ1-1 and V is TRBV5-1; a weak D match, TRBD1 (6 bases). This CDR3 has 16 residues. Germline lookup yields CDR1 SGHRS and CDR2 YFSETQ. V lost 7 bases, J lost 0 bases, and 19 bases lay in between.

This clonotype was counted ten times or more. As DNA, the CDR3 is TGTGCCAGCCGAACGGTTACCCAAGAGACCCAGTACTTC. This translates into CASRTVTQETQYF. The chain has TRBV28 and TRBJ2-5; D is unresolved. The CDR3 spans 13 residues. CDR1 and CDR2 (germline): MDHEN, SYDVKM. With 8 bases removed from V and 1 base from J, the gap between germline ends came to 11 bases. The full variable domain, rest sourced from reference TRBV28 and TRBJ2-5, is DVKVTQSSRYLVKRTGEKVFLECVQDMDHENMFWYRQDPGLGLRLIYFSYDVKMKEKGDIPEGYSVSREKKERFSLILESASTNQTSMYLCASRTVTQETQYFGPGTRLLVL.

This clonotype has a count of ten or more. V and J are TRBV12-3 or TRBV12-4 and TRBJ1-5, with 7 positions matching TRBD1. This CDR3 contains 13 residues. The ends lost 6 bases at V and 5 bases at J; junction bases unmatched: 4. CDR3 nucleotide sequence: TGTGCCAGCAGAGAAACAGGGGATCAGCCCCAGCATTTT. As protein: CASRETGDQPQHF.

This clonotype was picked up many times. This rearrangement joins TRBV27 to TRBJ2-7; D may correspond to TRBD1 or TRBD2 (5 bases each). Trimming removed 3 bases at V and 0 bases at J, with 9 bases between. The CDR3 is 14 amino acids. Germline V gives CDR1 MNHEY, CDR2 SMNVEV (reference sequence). The CDR3 loop is CASSLDGASYEQYF. The CDR3 DNA sequence: TGTGCCAGCAGTTTGGACGGGGCCTCCTACGAGCAGTACTTC.

The chain couples TRBV5-3 to TRBJ2-1; the D gene could be TRBD1 or TRBD2 (5 bases each). TRBV5-3 carries the ORF label, with uncertain function. The CDR3 contains 18 residues. V shed 2 bases and J shed 1 base, with 19 bases lying between them. The CDR3 nucleotides read TGTGCCAGAAGCTTTTCCCGTGGGGCGGGTAAGTCCTACAATGAGCAGTTCTTC. This gives the protein CARSFSRGAGKSYNEQFF.

This clonotype was picked up a small number of times. The gene calls are TRBV3-1 and TRBJ2-1, with D possibly TRBD2 on 6 matching bases. In germline, CDR1 is LGHDT, CDR2 YNNKEL (reference sequence). V lost 4 bases and J lost 7, with 17 bases in between. The CDR3 contains 15 residues. CDR3 sequence: CASSLRLDRLNEQFF. CDR3 sequence (DNA): TGTGCCAGCAGCCTAAGACTAGACAGACTAAATGAGCAGTTCTTC.

Many counts were recorded for this clonotype. V and J are TRBV24-1 and TRBJ2-5, with TRBD2 matching 12 bases. CDR1 is KGHDR and CDR2 is SFDVKD in the germline V gene. V was clipped by 9 bases and J by 2 bases; unmatched bases: 6. CDR3 length: 15 amino acids. In DNA, the CDR3 is TGTGCCACCCTAGCGGGAGGGCCAACTCAAGAGACCCAGTACTTC. It is translated as CATLAGGPTQETQYF.

This clonotype was found many times. The chain is built from TRBV20-1 and TRBJ2-4, with 7 bases lining up with TRBD2. Germline CDR1 is DFQATT and CDR2 is SNEGSKA (reference sequence). The CDR3 spans 15 residues. J lost 0 bases, V lost 5 bases, and 7 bases had no gene match. The CDR3 region is CSAYRAGLAKNIQYF. In DNA, the CDR3 is TGCAGTGCTTATAGAGCGGGACTAGCCAAAAACATTCAGTACTTC.

This clonotype was observed at least ten times. The chain uses TRBV6-1 and TRBJ2-2, with D perhaps TRBD2 (7 bases). Germline V gene sequence: CDR1 MNHNS, CDR2 SASEGT. This CDR3 is built from 17 residues. The V and J ends lost 6 bases and 0 bases respectively, with 17 bases between them. CDR3 DNA sequence: TGTGCCAGCAGGAGGACCGGGGGGCACGCGAACACCGGGGAGCTGTTTTTT. Its protein product is CASRRTGGHANTGELFF.

This clonotype was seen at least ten times. V is TRBV6-6 and J is TRBJ2-7; no firm D call. CDR3 length equals 13 residues. Trimming removed 5 bases at V and 4 bases at J, with 12 bases between. Germline V gives CDR1 MNHNY, CDR2 SVGAGI (reference sequence). CDR3 bases: TGTGCCAGCAGTAACGGTGGGATTTACGAGCAGTACGTC. Translating it yields CASSNGGIYEQYV.

This clonotype was observed at least ten times. This sequence joins TRBV28 and TRBJ1-1; D not certain. Trimming took off 4 bases at V and 2 bases at J, with 8 bases between the two ends. The CDR3 has 13 residues. Germline V gene data show CDR1 as MDHEN and CDR2 as SYDVKM. For the CDR3, the DNA is TGTGCCAGCAGTTACGAGGGTAACACTGAAGCTTTCTTT. Translating gives CASSYEGNTEAFF.

This clonotype has a handful of counts. The J gene is TRBJ1-5, the V gene TRBV7-8; D is ambiguous. The CDR3 spans 14 residues. The V and J ends lost 5 bases and 3 bases respectively, with 11 bases between them. Germline CDR1 and CDR2: SGHVS and FQNEAQ. The CDR3 loop reads CASSQDPFNQPQHF. CDR3 DNA sequence: TGTGCCAGCAGCCAGGACCCCTTCAATCAGCCCCAGCATTTT.

This clonotype was counted at least ten times. The chain recombines TRBV27 with TRBJ2-2, with unresolved D. Trimming took off 5 bases at V and 7 bases at J, with 11 bases between the two ends. This CDR3 spans 13 amino acids. Germline CDR1 is MNHEY and CDR2 is SMNVEV (reference sequence). This CDR3 is CASSPRSGGELFF. Here the CDR3 DNA reads TGTGCCAGCAGTCCCCGATCCGGCGGGGAGCTGTTTTTT.

This clonotype was detected ten times or more. The rearrangement uses TRBV28 and TRBJ2-5; D remains ambiguous. Germline V gene sequence: CDR1 MDHEN, CDR2 SYDVKM. The CDR3 consists of 14 residues. Trimming shortened V by 1 base and J by 1 base, and 7 bases separated the two germline ends. The chain's CDR3 is CASSLSAPQETQYF. The CDR3 coding sequence is TGTGCCAGCAGTTTATCCGCACCCCAAGAGACCCAGTACTTC.